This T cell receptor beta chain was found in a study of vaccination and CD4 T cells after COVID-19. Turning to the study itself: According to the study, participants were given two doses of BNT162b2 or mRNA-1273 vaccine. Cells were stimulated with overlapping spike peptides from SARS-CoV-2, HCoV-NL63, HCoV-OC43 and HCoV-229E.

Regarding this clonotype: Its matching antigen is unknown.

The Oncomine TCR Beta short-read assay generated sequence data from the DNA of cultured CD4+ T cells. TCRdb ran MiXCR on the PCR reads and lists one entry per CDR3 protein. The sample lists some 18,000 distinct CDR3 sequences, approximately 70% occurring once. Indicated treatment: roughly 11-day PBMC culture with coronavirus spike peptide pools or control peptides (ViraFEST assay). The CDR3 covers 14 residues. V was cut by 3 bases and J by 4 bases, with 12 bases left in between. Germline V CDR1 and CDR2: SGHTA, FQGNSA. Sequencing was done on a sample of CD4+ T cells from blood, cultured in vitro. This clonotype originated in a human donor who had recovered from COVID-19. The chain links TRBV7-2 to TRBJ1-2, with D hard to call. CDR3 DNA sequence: TGTGCCAGCAGCTTTTCGATCGACCTCTATGGCTACACCTTC. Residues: CASSFSIDLYGYTF.